Presented here are 5 T cell receptor beta chains from one specimen sequenced in a study of T cell changes during pregnancy in multiple sclerosis. Sequenced by immunoSEQ multiplex PCR; TCRdb stores in-frame clones only, minus some. The profile shows some 90,000 clones, about 92% of them singletons. Material: peripheral blood, obtained in the first trimester of pregnancy. Source of these receptors: a female donor with multiple sclerosis, enrolled in a pregnancy study.

The V gene is TRBV18, the J gene TRBJ1-1; D might be TRBD1 (5 bases). The CDR3 covers 15 residues. Germline V lookup: CDR1 KGHSH, CDR2 LQKENI. V was shortened by 3 bases and J by 2 bases, with 13 bases between the two germline ends. Here the CDR3 reads CASSPGSGFNTEAFF. In DNA, the CDR3 is TGTGCCAGCTCACCGGGTTCAGGGTTTAACACTGAAGCTTTCTTT. Full variable domain (missing parts from reference TRBV18 and TRBJ1-1): NAGVMQNPRHLVRRRGQEARLRCSPMKGHSHVYWYRQLPEEGLKFMVYLQKENIIDESGMPKERFSAEFPKEGPSILRIQQVVRGDSAAYFCASSPGSGFNTEAFFGQGTRLTVV.

The chain employs TRBV5-6 and TRBJ2-1; 10 nucleotides align to TRBD2. The CDR3 extends over 15 amino acids. V shed 2 bases, J shed 6 bases, and the junction held 5 bases outside the gene matches. Germline V gene lookup returns CDR1 SGHDT and CDR2 YYEEEE. CDR3 bases: TGTGCCAGCAGCTTTGGCCTAGCGGGAGTCAATGAGCAGTTCTTC. It specifies CASSFGLAGVNEQFF.

The J gene is TRBJ1-2, the V gene TRBV6-1, with D possibly matching TRBD1 (6 bases). The CDR3 is made up of 12 amino acids. V shed 6 bases and J shed 6 bases, with 11 bases lying between them. Germline V lookup: CDR1 MNHNS, CDR2 SASEGT. This CDR3 reads CASRGRQDGYTF. For the CDR3, the DNA is TGTGCCAGCAGGGGGAGACAGGATGGCTACACCTTC.

V gene TRBV5-1 combines with J gene TRBJ1-1; 7 bases agree with TRBD1. The J segment lost 4 bases and the V segment lost 4 bases, leaving 10 bases of the junction unmatched. In germline, CDR1 is SGHRS, CDR2 YFSETQ. This CDR3 comprises 15 residues. The chain's CDR3 is CASSAYRGRGTEAFF. The CDR3, as DNA: TGCGCCAGCAGCGCCTACAGGGGACGGGGCACTGAAGCTTTCTTT.

The V gene is TRBV11-3, the J gene TRBJ2-3, with TRBD1 identical over 9 bases. This CDR3 comprises 16 residues. The trim removed 4 bases at V and 2 bases at J, leaving 7 bases unmatched. Per the germline V gene, CDR1 is SGHNT and CDR2 is YENEEA. The CDR3 sequence is CASSWAGTGSTDTQYF. The CDR3 DNA reads TGTGCCAGCAGCTGGGCCGGGACAGGGTCCACAGATACGCAGTATTTT.